The 7 T cell receptor beta chains listed next were all sequenced from one sample in a study of cytomegalovirus exposure and HLA in healthy donors. PCR primers comprised 60 Vbeta and 13 Jbeta primers. Only in-frame clones appear in the TCRdb table, and some are missing; sequencing was by immunoSEQ multiplex PCR. Of over 150,000 clones in the sample, about 78% were seen once. The sample comprised PBMCs. These receptors were taken from a woman in her forties or fifties in good health and CMV-seropositive.

The rearrangement joins TRBV6-1 to TRBJ2-1, with unresolved D. CDR1 MNHNS and CDR2 SASEGT come from the germline V gene. With 8 bases removed from V and 4 bases from J, the gap between germline ends came to 3 bases. The CDR3 is 10 amino acids. The CDR3 region is CASEYNEQFF. For the CDR3, the DNA is TGTGCCAGCGAGTACAATGAGCAGTTCTTC.

This rearrangement joins TRBV6-5 to TRBJ1-4; weak D call: TRBD1 (5 bases). Germline-derived CDR1 and CDR2 are MNHEY and SVGAGI. CDR3 length: 12 residues. The V end lost 6 bases, the J end lost 11 bases, and 13 bases lay between the germline ends. The CDR3 DNA is TGTGCCAGCAGCTCCTGGGGGGGGAAACTGTTTTTT. Its protein is CASSSWGGKLFF.

This clone came up a few times. This chain links TRBV6-5 with TRBJ2-5, with 11 bases that match TRBD1. This CDR3 comprises 13 residues. Trimming cost V 4 bases and J 7 bases; bases outside gene matches: 2. Germline lookup yields CDR1 MNHEY and CDR2 SVGAGI. CDR3 nucleotide sequence: TGTGCCAGCAGTTCCGGGACAGGGGGGACCCAGTACTTC. Translating it yields CASSSGTGGTQYF.

This rearrangement joins TRBV11-2 to TRBJ1-1; a weak D match, TRBD1 (6 bases). Germline V gene lookup returns CDR1 SGHAT and CDR2 FQNNGV. The CDR3 length is 15 residues. The germline V and J ends were trimmed by 5 bases and 1 base, with 14 bases remaining between them. CDR3 bases: TGTGCCAGCAGCCGGACGGGGGGGGCGAACACTGAAGCTTTCTTT. Translating it yields CASSRTGGANTEAFF.

This chain joins TRBV29-1 and TRBJ2-7; weak D call: TRBD2 (6 bases). Germline V gives CDR1 SQVTM, CDR2 ANQGSEA. Trimming cost V 2 bases and J 7 bases, with 12 bases left between them. The CDR3 is 12 amino acids. CDR3 coding DNA: TGCAGCGTTGAAATGGAGGGGCGGGAGCAGTACTTC. Amino acid sequence: CSVEMEGREQYF.

The table lists this clone with a few counts. CDR3 loop: CASSSLAGGGKETQYF. CDR3 in DNA: TGCGCCAGCAGCTCCCTAGCGGGGGGCGGGAAAGAGACCCAGTACTTC. J is TRBJ2-5 and V is TRBV5-1; 11 nucleotides agree with TRBD2. The CDR3 loop spans 16 amino acids. Trimming cost V 3 bases and J 3 bases; bases outside gene matches: 7. CDR1 is SGHRS, CDR2 YFSETQ, per germline.

This chain connects TRBV20-1 to TRBJ1-2; tentatively, D is TRBD1 (5 bases). Germline V gene sequence: CDR1 DFQATT, CDR2 SNEGSKA (reference sequence). Deletions cut 6 bases from V and 2 bases from J, with 7 bases between. The CDR3 is 11 residues long. CDR3 amino acids: CSAGANYGYTF. The CDR3 DNA follows: TGCAGTGCAGGGGCGAACTATGGCTACACCTTC.